The 4 T cell receptor beta chains given below trace back to one sample, sequenced in a study of CD8+CD57+ T cells in acquired aplastic anemia. CDR3 and TCR beta VDJ profiling relied on genomic DNA as the template. TCRdb fed the reads into MiXCR, producing one record per CDR3 protein. The table includes 250,000 to 300,000 distinct CDR3 sequences, about 56% detected once. Specimen: sorted CD4+, CD8+, or CD8+CD57+ T cells (not recorded which) from PBMCs. The receptors stem from a human donor with severe aplastic anemia or a healthy control (not recorded which).

CDR3 bases: TGTGCCACCAGTGATTCCAGGGACAGCACAGATACGCAGTATTTT. This translates into CATSDSRDSTDTQYF. V and J are TRBV24-1 and TRBJ2-3, with D possibly being TRBD1 or TRBD2 (5 bases each). Germline loops: CDR1 KGHDR, CDR2 SFDVKD. Trimming stripped 2 bases from V and 0 bases from J, with 8 bases between. CDR3 size: 15 residues.

In its sample, this clonotype was seen many times. The rearrangement joins TRBV19 to TRBJ1-1; weak D call: TRBD1 (6 bases). The germline gives CDR1 LNHDA, CDR2 SQIVND (reference sequence). There are 16 residues in the CDR3. The germline V and J ends were trimmed by 1 base and 1 base, with 13 bases remaining between them. For the CDR3, the DNA is TGTGCCAGTAGTATAGTGGGGGGCGCTTGGAACACTGAAGCTTTCTTT. Protein: CASSIVGGAWNTEAFF.

In its sample, this clonotype was seen many times. The rearrangement joins TRBV20-1 to TRBJ1-2, with no clear D. The CDR3 spans 15 residues. Trimming took 5 bases from V and 2 from J, leaving 18 bases between them. CDR1 is DFQATT and CDR2 is SNEGSKA in the germline V gene (reference sequence). CDR3 in amino acids: CSARQESAQNYGYTF. Here the CDR3 DNA reads TGCAGTGCTCGTCAGGAGTCAGCCCAAAACTATGGCTACACCTTC.

This clonotype was detected ten times or more. The genes are TRBV29-1 and TRBJ1-1; 7 bases agree with TRBD1. Unmatched junction bases numbered 8, after V lost 6 bases and J lost 1 base. The CDR3 covers 14 residues. Germline CDR1 is SQVTM and CDR2 is ANQGSEA. DNA for the CDR3: TGCAGCGTCGATCGACAGGGCCCGAACACTGAAGCTTTCTTT. Amino acids: CSVDRQGPNTEAFF. The full variable domain, its missing parts supplied by reference TRBV29-1 and TRBJ1-1, is SAVISQKPSRDICQRGTSLTIQCQVDSQVTMMFWYRQQPGQSLTLIATANQGSEATYESGFVIDKFPISRPNLTFSTLTVSNMSPEDSSIYLCSVDRQGPNTEAFFGQGTRLTVV.